This TCR beta chain comes out of a study of T cells after yellow fever vaccination. Template switching with 5'RACE generated the TCR cDNA and added a universal primer site and UMIs. TCRdb analysed the 5' RACE reads with MiXCR anew, one entry per CDR3 protein. The repertoire includes about 320,000 distinct CDR3 sequences, approximately 4.5% of them detected once, and approximately 19% sits in the top ten. J was trimmed by 3 bases and V by 3 bases; bases with no gene match: 4. Per the germline V gene, CDR1 is MNHEY and CDR2 is SMNVEV (reference sequence). The CDR3 totals 15 residues. Study-wide findings and caveats: It was a weaker secondary response, yet one that peaked faster, at day 5 versus 15. CD4 and CD8 compartments shared a small share of clonotypes. At approximately 95% for CD4 and 88% for CD8, most primary-vaccination clones showed up again after the booster.

Points on this clonotype: What it binds is unknown.

This TCR derives from a man aged 18-30 years who received the YFV17D yellow fever vaccine. The chain has TRBV27 and TRBJ1-4, with TRBD1 identical over 7 bases. Source: PBMCs, taken 15 days after the yellow fever booster vaccination. In DNA, the CDR3 is TGTGCCAGCAGTTTGGAGGGACAGCCTAATGAAAAACTGTTTTTT. It encodes CASSLEGQPNEKLFF.